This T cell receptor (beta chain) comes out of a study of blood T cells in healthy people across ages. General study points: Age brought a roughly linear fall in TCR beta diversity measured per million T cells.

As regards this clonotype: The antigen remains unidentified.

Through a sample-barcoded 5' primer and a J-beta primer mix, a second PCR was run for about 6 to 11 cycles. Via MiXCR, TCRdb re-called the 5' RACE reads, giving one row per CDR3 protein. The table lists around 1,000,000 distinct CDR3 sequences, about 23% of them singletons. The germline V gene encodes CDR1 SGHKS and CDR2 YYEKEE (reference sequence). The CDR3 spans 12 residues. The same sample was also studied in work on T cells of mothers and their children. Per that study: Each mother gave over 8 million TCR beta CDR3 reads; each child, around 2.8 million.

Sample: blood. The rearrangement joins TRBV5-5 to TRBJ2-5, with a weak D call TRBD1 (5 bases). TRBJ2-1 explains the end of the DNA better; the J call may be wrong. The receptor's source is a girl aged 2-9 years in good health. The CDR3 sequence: CASSFLGHEQFF. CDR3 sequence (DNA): TGTGCCAGCAGCTTCTTGGGGCATGAGCAGTTCTTC.